Sequencing of this TCR beta chain was carried out in a study of cytomegalovirus exposure and HLA in healthy donors. In the case of this clone: Its antigen remains unidentified.

Trimming took 5 bases from V and 4 from J; bases not matched to a gene: 6. CDR1 SGHVS and CDR2 FNYEAQ come from the germline V gene. The CDR3 covers 15 residues. Findings and caveats of the study: Sequence variants that were highly shared formed a cluster that was likely a sequencing artifact.

Amplification used 60 Vbeta primers and 13 Jbeta primers. The data were produced by immunoSEQ multiplex PCR, yet TCRdb's version contains in-frame clones alone and is incomplete. This table holds fewer than 140,000 clones, around 80% found once. The chain combines TRBV7-6 with TRBJ2-5, with TRBD2 matching 11 bases. The sequencing sample was made of PBMCs. This TCR was sampled from a man aged 35 to 55 in good health and CMV-seronegative. The CDR3 sequence: CASSPAGTSGETQYF. The CDR3 bases are TGTGCCAGCAGCCCCGCGGGGACTAGCGGAGAGACCCAGTACTTC.